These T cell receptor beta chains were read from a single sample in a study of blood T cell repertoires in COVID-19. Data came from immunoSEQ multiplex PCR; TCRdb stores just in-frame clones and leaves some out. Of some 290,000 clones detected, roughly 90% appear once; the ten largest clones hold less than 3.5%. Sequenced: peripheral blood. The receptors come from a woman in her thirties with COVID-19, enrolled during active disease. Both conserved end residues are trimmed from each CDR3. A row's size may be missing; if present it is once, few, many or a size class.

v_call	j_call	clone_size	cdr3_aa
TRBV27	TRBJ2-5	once	ASSLLGTGAETQY
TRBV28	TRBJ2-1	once	ASSSGRANEQF
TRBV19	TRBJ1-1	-	ASRIRGANTEAF
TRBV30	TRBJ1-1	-	AWSPLNTEAF
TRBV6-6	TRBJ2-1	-	ASSYVLEEQF
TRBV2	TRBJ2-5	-	ASSRGEAGHQETQY
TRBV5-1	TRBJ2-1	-	ASSLTGTGSDEQF
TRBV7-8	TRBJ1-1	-	ASSFPRTGETMLDTEAF
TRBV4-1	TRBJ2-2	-	ASSQDPSGRNTGELF
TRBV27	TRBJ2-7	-	ASSLSSPSYEQY
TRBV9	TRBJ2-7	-	ASNLAGGGEQY
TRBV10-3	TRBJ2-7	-	AISESTAYEQY
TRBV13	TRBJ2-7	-	ASSLRGAYEQY
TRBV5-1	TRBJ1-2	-	ASSFPDRGPYGYT
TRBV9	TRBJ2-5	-	ASSVAGRETQY
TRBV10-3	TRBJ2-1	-	AIGTSGRGNNEQF
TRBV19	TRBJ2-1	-	ASSIQGAGADNEQF
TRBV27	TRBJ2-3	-	ASSVFRQATDTQY
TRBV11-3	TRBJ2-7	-	ASSSGTSGDSSYEQY
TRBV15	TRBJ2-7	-	ATSRAGRDHEQY
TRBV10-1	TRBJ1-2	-	ASSEERTGGLGYGYT
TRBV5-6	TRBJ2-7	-	ASRSGTRVPTYEQY
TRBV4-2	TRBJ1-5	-	ASSQWSSNQPQH
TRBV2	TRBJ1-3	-	ASSEGTGAGNTIY
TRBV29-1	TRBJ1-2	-	SVPPYDRNGGYT
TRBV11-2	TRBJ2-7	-	ASSPTGGASHEQY
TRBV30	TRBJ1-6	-	AWSGEVPGVGSPLH
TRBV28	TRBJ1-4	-	ASSRVQGISLSNEKLF
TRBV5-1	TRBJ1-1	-	ASSYSQGQGTEAF
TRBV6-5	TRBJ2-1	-	ASSRQGSEQF
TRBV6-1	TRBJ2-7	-	ASSELEGLRYEQY
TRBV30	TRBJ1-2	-	AWSVLDRGRGGYT
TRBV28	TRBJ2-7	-	ASSLAGDSYEQY
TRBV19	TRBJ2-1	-	ASSSGSPSYNEQF
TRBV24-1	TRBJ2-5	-	ATSAMTGGRETQY